These T cell receptor beta chains were read from a single sample in a study of early T cells in non-severe SARS-CoV-2 infection. TCRdb used MiXCR to reprocess the 5' RACE reads, holding one entry per CDR3 protein. The repertoire has about 110,000 distinct CDR3 sequences, roughly an eighth of them found once; the top ten carry approximately 3.8%. Sample: whole blood, taken at baseline. Receptors were obtained from an adult who was a healthcare worker with PCR-confirmed SARS-CoV-2 infection or an uninfected control (not recorded which). CDR3s include the opening cysteine and the closing phenylalanine or tryptophan. The D gene is left open where the match is weak. Rows may omit the clone size; those that give it use once, few, many or a size class.

>many|TRBD2|TRBV6-5|TRBJ2-1
CASSYVSGGSYNEQFF
TGTGCCAGCAGTTACGTAAGCGGGGGGTCTTACAATGAGCAGTTCTTC
>few|-|TRBV28|TRBJ2-3
CASRPGGPTDTQYF
TGTGCCAGCCGCCCCGGAGGGCCCACAGATACGCAGTATTTT
>-|TRBD1|TRBV2|TRBJ2-7
CASRTGVSGEQYF
TGTGCCAGCAGGACAGGGGTTTCGGGTGAGCAGTACTTC
>-|-|TRBV7-2|TRBJ2-1
CASSHDRDNEQFF
TGTGCCAGCAGCCATGACAGAGACAATGAGCAGTTCTTC
>-|-|TRBV7-2|TRBJ2-5
CASSAHETQYF
TGTGCCAGCAGCGCACATGAGACCCAGTACTTC
>-|-|TRBV7-3|TRBJ2-2
CASSLGRSTGELFF
TGTGCCAGCAGCTTAGGCAGGAGCACCGGGGAGCTGTTTTTT
>many|-|TRBV20-1|TRBJ2-3
CSDAPGMGGADTQYF
TGCAGTGACGCGCCTGGTATGGGGGGAGCAGATACGCAGTATTTT
>-|-|TRBV6-6|TRBJ2-5
CASRSGSPPGETQYF
TGTGCCAGCAGGAGCGGTTCCCCCCCTGGAGAGACCCAGTACTTC
>few|TRBD1|TRBV10-1|TRBJ1-1
CASSEYRTGNTEAFF
TGCGCCAGCAGTGAGTACCGGACAGGGAACACTGAAGCTTTCTTT
>-|-|TRBV18|TRBJ1-1
CASSPGPTNTEAFF
TGTGCCAGCTCACCGGGGCCGACGAACACTGAAGCTTTCTTT
>-|TRBD2|TRBV6-6|TRBJ2-3
CASRSTSGGWAATQYF
TGTGCCAGCAGGTCGACTAGCGGGGGGTGGGCGGCTACGCAGTATTTT
>-|-|TRBV20-1|TRBJ1-1
CSASSGNTEAFF
TGCAGTGCTAGTTCGGGGAACACTGAAGCTTTCTTT
>-|-|TRBV5-5|TRBJ1-1
CASSLEVPPAFF
TGTGCCAGCAGCTTGGAAGTTCCCCCCGCTTTCTTT
>many|-|TRBV10-3|TRBJ1-5
CAISVADRGPQHF
TGTGCCATCAGTGTGGCGGATCGGGGGCCCCAGCATTTT
>many|-|TRBV4-1|TRBJ1-1
CASSHAGNTEAFF
TGCGCCAGCAGCCATGCAGGTAACACTGAAGCTTTCTTT
>-|TRBD1|TRBV2|TRBJ1-5
CASSLDRGWDKEGNQPQHF
TGTGCCAGCAGTCTGGACAGGGGATGGGATAAGGAGGGCAATCAGCCCCAGCATTTT
>few|-|TRBV4-1|TRBJ1-1
CASLGWGSMNTEAFF
TGCGCCAGCCTTGGCTGGGGGAGCATGAACACTGAAGCTTTCTTT
>many|-|TRBV20-1|TRBJ2-7
CSARDRTFTIYEQYF
TGCAGTGCTAGAGATCGGACCTTTACTATATACGAGCAGTACTTC
>-|TRBD2|TRBV7-6|TRBJ2-7
CASSSTSAESYKEQYF
TGTGCCAGCAGCTCGACTAGCGCCGAATCATACAAAGAGCAGTACTTC
>-|TRBD1|TRBV12-3/TRBV12-4|TRBJ2-7
CASSGDSSYEQYF
TGTGCCAGCAGCGGGGACAGCTCCTACGAGCAGTACTTC
>many|-|TRBV11-2|TRBJ2-3
CASSSPRMTARTQYF
TGTGCCAGCAGCTCCCCAAGAATGACAGCTCGTACGCAGTATTTT
>-|-|TRBV20-1|TRBJ2-2
CSAEGRTNTGELFF
TGCAGTGCTGAGGGACGGACAAACACCGGGGAGCTGTTTTTT
>-|-|TRBV20-1|TRBJ2-5
CSASALRSKETQYF
TGCAGTGCTAGTGCGCTTCGGAGTAAAGAGACCCAGTACTTC
>few|-|TRBV6-6|TRBJ1-3
CASSYVIGVSGNTIYF
TGTGCCAGCAGTTATGTAATCGGGGTCTCTGGAAACACCATATATTTT
>many|-|TRBV11-3|TRBJ2-1
CASSSRLLPYNEQFF
TGTGCCAGCAGCTCTCGACTCCTACCCTACAATGAGCAGTTCTTC
>many|TRBD2|TRBV11-3|TRBJ2-1
CASTSGSGGNNEQFF
TGTGCCAGCACCTCAGGGAGCGGGGGAAACAATGAGCAGTTCTTC
>few|-|TRBV5-1|TRBJ1-1
CASSLAGGSLNTEAFF
TGCGCCAGCAGCTTGGCCGGAGGCAGTTTGAACACTGAAGCTTTCTTT
>many|TRBD1|TRBV7-8|TRBJ2-7
CASSSGTGGYEQYF
TGTGCCAGCAGCTCGGGGACAGGGGGCTACGAGCAGTACTTC
>many|-|TRBV6-2/TRBV6-3|TRBJ2-7
CASSLGSEVGEQYF
TGTGCCAGCAGTTTGGGGTCAGAAGTGGGGGAGCAGTACTTC
>-|-|TRBV28|TRBJ1-2
CASSLNPGSVYTF
TGTGCCAGCAGTTTAAATCCCGGGAGTGTCTACACCTTC
>-|-|TRBV28|TRBJ1-5
CASSLLDSNQPQHF
TGTGCCAGCAGTTTGCTGGATAGCAATCAGCCCCAGCATTTT
>few|TRBD1|TRBV18|TRBJ2-1
CASSPLSTGSSYNEQFF
TGTGCCAGCTCACCACTATCGACAGGGAGCTCCTACAATGAGCAGTTCTTC
>many|-|TRBV11-2|TRBJ1-1
CASRTVQGRVTEAFF
TGTGCCAGCAGGACCGTACAGGGAAGGGTCACTGAAGCTTTCTTT
>many|-|TRBV7-3|TRBJ2-5
CASSLTPDETQYF
TGTGCCAGCAGCTTAACACCCGATGAGACCCAGTACTTC
>few|-|TRBV7-3|TRBJ1-1
CASSVDRRAEAFF
TGTGCCAGCAGCGTAGACAGAAGAGCTGAAGCTTTCTTT
>many|-|TRBV2|TRBJ2-5
CASIRETQYF
TGTGCCAGCATACGAGAGACCCAGTACTTC
>many|-|TRBV11-2|TRBJ2-1
CASGLRGPYNEQFF
TGTGCCAGCGGGCTGCGGGGCCCGTACAATGAGCAGTTCTTC
>-|-|TRBV2|TRBJ2-3
CASSARTTQYF
TGTGCCAGCAGCGCTAGGACTACGCAGTATTTT
>few|-|TRBV7-9|TRBJ1-2
CASTRLDRGRAYGYTF
TGTGCCAGCACCCGACTTGACAGAGGTCGGGCCTATGGCTACACCTTC
>-|-|TRBV30|TRBJ1-1
CAWIQQNTEAFF
TGTGCCTGGATCCAGCAGAACACTGAAGCTTTCTTT
>-|-|TRBV4-1|TRBJ2-3
CASSRRDTDTQYF
TGCGCCAGCAGCCGGAGAGACACAGATACGCAGTATTTT
>few|TRBD1|TRBV18|TRBJ1-2
CASSSGQTAIYGYTF
TGTGCCAGCTCATCGGGACAGACCGCCATATATGGCTACACCTTC